Below, 18 T cell receptor beta chains from the same sample are listed, as sequenced in a study of shared clonotypes between healthy human individuals. The method was immunoSEQ multiplex PCR; TCRdb's version includes in-frame clones alone and lacks a portion of them. The sample comprises roughly 1,500,000 clones, 98% to 99% of which are singletons, and around 0.33% rests with the top ten. The sample was naive CD4+ T cells sorted from blood. Subset meaning: CD45RA+ positively selected. These receptors were obtained from a man aged 25 to 40 in good health.

The chain combines TRBV11-3 with TRBJ2-1; 12 bases fit TRBD2. Germline V gene sequence: CDR1 SGHNT, CDR2 YENEEA. The CDR3 has 19 residues. The V segment lost 0 bases and the J segment 4 bases; nucleotides outside the gene matches: 10. CDR3 nucleotides: TGTGCCAGCAGCTTAGATCTAAGCTCCGGGACTAGCGGGTACAATGAGCAGTTCTTC. Protein sequence: CASSLDLSSGTSGYNEQFF.

The chain recombines TRBV5-5 with TRBJ2-3; a weak D match, TRBD2 (6 bases). The V end lost 0 bases, the J end lost 8 bases, and 19 bases lay between the germline ends. There are 16 residues in the CDR3. Germline loops: CDR1 SGHKS, CDR2 YYEKEE (reference sequence). The CDR3: CASSLDRGGPQGTQYF. DNA for the CDR3: TGTGCCAGCAGCTTGGACCGGGGAGGACCTCAGGGTACGCAGTATTTT.

The V call is TRBV5-1, the J call TRBJ1-4; D is possibly TRBD1 (5 bases). The CDR3 is 16 amino acids. Trimming took off 1 base at V and 0 bases at J, with 10 bases between the two ends. The germline gives CDR1 SGHRS, CDR2 YFSETQ. The CDR3 nucleotides read TGCGCCAGCAGCTTGCTGACAGCAGCAACTAATGAAAAACTGTTTTTT. Translated: CASSLLTAATNEKLFF.

This clone was counted once. The rearrangement joins TRBV29-1 to TRBJ2-3; 7 bases line up with TRBD2. Germline CDR1 and CDR2: SQVTM and ANQGSEA. J lost 3 bases, V lost 6 bases, and 6 bases had no gene match. This CDR3 contains 13 residues. In DNA, the CDR3 is TGCAGCGTGAGCGGGATTGGAACAGATACGCAGTATTTT. Its protein product is CSVSGIGTDTQYF.

The V and J genes are TRBV7-2 and TRBJ1-3; the D is unclear. CDR3 size: 13 residues. Trimming shortened V by 0 bases and J by 7 bases, and 7 bases separated the two germline ends. The V gene's germline CDR1 is SGHTA and CDR2 FQGNSA. This CDR3 reads CASSLAARNTIYF. In nucleotides, the CDR3 is TGTGCCAGCAGCTTAGCCGCGCGTAACACCATATATTTT. The whole variable domain, remainder taken from reference TRBV7-2 and TRBJ1-3, is GAGVSQSPSNKVTEKGKDVELRCDPISGHTALYWYRQSLGQGLEFLIYFQGNSAPDKSGLPSDRFSAERTGGSVSTLTIQRTQQEDSAVYLCASSLAARNTIYFGEGSWLTVV.

The V gene is TRBV7-9, the J gene TRBJ2-1; 11 bases fit TRBD2. The CDR3 runs to 15 residues. Trimming cost V 5 bases and J 5 bases; bases outside gene matches: 5. The germline gives CDR1 SEHNR, CDR2 FQNEAQ (reference sequence). The CDR3 protein is CASSPGTSGHNEQFF. The CDR3 DNA is TGTGCCAGCAGCCCAGGGACTAGCGGACACAATGAGCAGTTCTTC.

The chain recombines TRBV5-1 with TRBJ2-5; D may be TRBD2 (5 bases). Germline CDR1 is SGHRS and CDR2 is YFSETQ. V was clipped by 2 bases and J by 7 bases, with 15 bases between them. The CDR3 spans 14 residues. Here the CDR3 reads CASSLAVEGGTQYF. For the CDR3, the DNA is TGCGCCAGCAGCTTAGCGGTAGAGGGCGGGACCCAGTACTTC.

V is TRBV18 and J is TRBJ2-7, with 7 positions matching TRBD1. The CDR3 spans 15 residues. The trim removed 2 bases at V and 2 bases at J, leaving 6 bases unmatched. Germline V CDR1 and CDR2: KGHSH, LQKENI. CDR3 residues: CASSPGDRGAYEQYF. The DNA of the CDR3 is TGTGCCAGCTCACCAGGGGACAGAGGGGCCTACGAGCAGTACTTC.

This clone was recorded once. The rearrangement joins TRBV2 to TRBJ1-5; no definite D call. Germline V CDR1 and CDR2: SNHLY, FYNNEI. The CDR3 has 13 amino acids. Trimming cost V 6 bases and J 11 bases, with 17 bases left between them. In nucleotides, the CDR3 is TGTGCCAGCAGCAGGCAGGAGACGCTGTCCCAGCATTTT. It is translated as CASSRQETLSQHF.

The chain uses TRBV27 and TRBJ2-7, with 11 bases aligning to TRBD1. Trimming at V came to 2 bases and at J to 0 bases, leaving 3 bases not matched to a gene. The CDR3 length is 16 residues. Germline V gene data show CDR1 as MNHEY and CDR2 as SMNVEV (reference sequence). The CDR3, as DNA: TGTGCCAGCAGTTTAGGAGGACAGGGGGCCTCCTACGAGCAGTACTTC. Translated, it gives CASSLGGQGASYEQYF.

Here the CDR3 DNA reads TGTGCCAGCAGCTTGCCCGGACCAACCTCCAATGAGCAGTTCTTC. This codes for CASSLPGPTSNEQFF. The V and J genes are TRBV5-4 and TRBJ2-1; D is ambiguous. The CDR3 is 15 residues long. V was trimmed by 1 base and J by 6 bases, leaving 14 bases between them. The germline V gene has CDR1 SGHNT and CDR2 YYREEE (reference sequence).

This CDR3 reads CASKPGQGPGTEAFF. In DNA form, the CDR3 reads TGTGCCAGCAAGCCGGGACAGGGCCCTGGGACTGAAGCTTTCTTT. This chain uses TRBV27 with TRBJ1-1, with 9 bases aligning to TRBD1. Germline V gene data show CDR1 as MNHEY and CDR2 as SMNVEV (reference sequence). The CDR3 length is 15 residues. V trimming: 7 bases; J trimming: 5 bases; junction bases outside the gene matches: 11.

The V call is TRBV27, the J call TRBJ2-5; D might be TRBD1 (6 bases). Trimming shortened V by 1 base and J by 5 bases, and 11 bases separated the two germline ends. The germline V gene has CDR1 MNHEY and CDR2 SMNVEV (reference sequence). The CDR3 covers 14 residues. CDR3 region: CASSLFTQGETQYF. DNA of the CDR3: TGTGCCAGCAGTTTATTTACCCAGGGGGAGACCCAGTACTTC.

As for this clone: This specimen includes other DNA sequences encoding the same CDR3. This chain connects TRBV7-9 to TRBJ2-1; 9 nucleotides align to TRBD2. Germline assignment: CDR1 SEHNR and CDR2 FQNEAQ (reference sequence). This CDR3 contains 15 residues. V shed 5 bases, J shed 4 bases, and the junction held 6 bases outside the gene matches. The CDR3 nucleotides read TGTGCCAGCAGCCCACTAGCGGGTGGTTACAATGAGCAGTTCTTC. As protein: CASSPLAGGYNEQFF.

The genes are TRBV19 and TRBJ2-1; TRBD2 aligns across 12 bases. The CDR3 runs 19 residues. J was trimmed by 3 bases and V by 6 bases; bases with no gene match: 15. Germline CDR1 and CDR2: LNHDA and SQIVND (reference sequence). CDR3 amino acids: CASSPRSLAGGPYYNEQFF. The DNA for the CDR3 is TGTGCCAGTAGCCCGCGGAGTCTAGCGGGAGGGCCGTACTACAATGAGCAGTTCTTC. Filled out from reference TRBV19 and TRBJ2-1, the complete variable domain reads DGGITQSPKYLFRKEGQNVTLSCEQNLNHDAMYWYRQDPGQGLRLIYYSQIVNDFQKGDIAEGYSVSREKKESFPLTVTSAQKNPTAFYLCASSPRSLAGGPYYNEQFFGPGTRLTVL.

V is TRBV6-6 and J is TRBJ1-1; D is unresolved. Germline-derived CDR1 and CDR2 are MNHNY and SVGAGI (reference sequence). The CDR3 is 13 residues long. The V end lost 7 bases, the J end lost 0 bases, and 9 bases lay between the germline ends. CDR3: CASTKGMNTEAFF. CDR3 nucleotide sequence: TGTGCCAGCACCAAAGGAATGAACACTGAAGCTTTCTTT.

This clone was detected once. The V gene is TRBV18, the J gene TRBJ2-7; 8 bases are shared with TRBD2. J gave up 2 bases and V 3 bases, and 9 bases lay outside the gene matches. Germline lookup yields CDR1 KGHSH and CDR2 LQKENI. The CDR3 length is 16 residues. CDR3 in amino acids: CASSPQIAGSTYEQYF. For the CDR3, the DNA is TGTGCCAGCTCACCGCAAATAGCGGGAAGTACCTACGAGCAGTACTTC.

V and J are TRBV10-3 and TRBJ2-1; TRBD2 might be the D (6 bases). V was pared by 5 bases and J by 10 bases, with 15 bases between. This CDR3 has 13 amino acids. CDR1 and CDR2 from the germline V gene are ENHRY and SYGVKD. CDR3 amino acids: CAISPGLQGEQFF. The CDR3, as DNA: TGTGCCATCAGTCCGGGACTCCAAGGGGAGCAGTTCTTC.